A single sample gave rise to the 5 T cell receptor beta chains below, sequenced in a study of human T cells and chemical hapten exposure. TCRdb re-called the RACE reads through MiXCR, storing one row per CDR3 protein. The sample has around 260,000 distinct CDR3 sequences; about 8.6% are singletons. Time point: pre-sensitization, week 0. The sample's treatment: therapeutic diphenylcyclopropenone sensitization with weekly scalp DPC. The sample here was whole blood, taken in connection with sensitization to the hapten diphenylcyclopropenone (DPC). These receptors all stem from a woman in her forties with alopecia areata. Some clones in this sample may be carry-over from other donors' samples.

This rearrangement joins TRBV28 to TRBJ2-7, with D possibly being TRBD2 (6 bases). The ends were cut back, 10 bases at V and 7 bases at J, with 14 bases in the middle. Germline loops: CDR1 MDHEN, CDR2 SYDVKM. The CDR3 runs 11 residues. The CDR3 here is CATHRAGEQYF. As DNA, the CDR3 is TGTGCCACTCACCGGGCGGGAGAGCAGTACTTC.

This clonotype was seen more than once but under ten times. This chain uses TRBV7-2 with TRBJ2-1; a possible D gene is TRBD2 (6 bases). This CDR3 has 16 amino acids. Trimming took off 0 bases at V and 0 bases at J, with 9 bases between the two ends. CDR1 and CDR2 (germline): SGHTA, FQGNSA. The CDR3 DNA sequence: TGTGCCAGCAGCTTAGCGGGGGGTAACTCCTACAATGAGCAGTTCTTC. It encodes CASSLAGGNSYNEQFF.

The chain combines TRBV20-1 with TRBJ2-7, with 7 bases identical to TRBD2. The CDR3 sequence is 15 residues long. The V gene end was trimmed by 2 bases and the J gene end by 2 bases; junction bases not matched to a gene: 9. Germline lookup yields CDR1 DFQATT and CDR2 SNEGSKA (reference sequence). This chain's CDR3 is CSARKREGPPYEQYF. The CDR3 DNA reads TGCAGTGCTAGAAAGAGGGAGGGCCCACCCTACGAGCAGTACTTC.

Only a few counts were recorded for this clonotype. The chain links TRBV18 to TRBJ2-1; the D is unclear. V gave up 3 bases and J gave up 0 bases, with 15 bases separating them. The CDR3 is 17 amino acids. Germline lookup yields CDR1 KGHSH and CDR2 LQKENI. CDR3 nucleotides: TGTGCCAGCTCACCGGTTTTAACAATAAGCTCCTACAATGAGCAGTTCTTC. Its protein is CASSPVLTISSYNEQFF.

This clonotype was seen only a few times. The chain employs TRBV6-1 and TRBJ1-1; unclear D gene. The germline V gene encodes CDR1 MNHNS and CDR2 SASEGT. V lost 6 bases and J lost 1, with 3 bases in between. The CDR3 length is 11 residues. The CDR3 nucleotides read TGTGCCAGCAGGCCGAACACTGAAGCTTTCTTT. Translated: CASRPNTEAFF.